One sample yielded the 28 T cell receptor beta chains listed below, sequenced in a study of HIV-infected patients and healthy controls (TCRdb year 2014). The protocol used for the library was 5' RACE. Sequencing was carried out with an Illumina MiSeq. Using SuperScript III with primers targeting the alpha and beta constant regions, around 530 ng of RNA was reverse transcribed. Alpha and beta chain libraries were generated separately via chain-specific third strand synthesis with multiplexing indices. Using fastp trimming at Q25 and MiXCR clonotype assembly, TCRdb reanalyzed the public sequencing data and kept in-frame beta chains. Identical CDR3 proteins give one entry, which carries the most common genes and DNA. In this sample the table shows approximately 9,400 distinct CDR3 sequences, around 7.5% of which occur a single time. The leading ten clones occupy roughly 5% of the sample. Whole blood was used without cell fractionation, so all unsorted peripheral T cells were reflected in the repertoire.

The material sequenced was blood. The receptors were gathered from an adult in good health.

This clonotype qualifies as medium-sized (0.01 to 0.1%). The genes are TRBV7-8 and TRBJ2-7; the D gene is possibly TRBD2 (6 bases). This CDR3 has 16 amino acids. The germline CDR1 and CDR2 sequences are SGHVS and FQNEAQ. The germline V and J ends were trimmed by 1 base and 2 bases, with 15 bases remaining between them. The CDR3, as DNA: TGTGCCAGCAGCTTAGAGCTCGGGAGATCGGCCTACGAGCAGTACTTC. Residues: CASSLELGRSAYEQYF. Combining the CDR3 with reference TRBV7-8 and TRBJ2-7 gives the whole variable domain GAGVSQSPRYKVAKRGQDVALRCDPISGHVSLFWYQQALGQGPEFLTYFQNEAQLDKSGLPSDRFFAERPEGSVSTLKIQRTQQEDSAVYLCASSLELGRSAYEQYFGPGTRLTVT.

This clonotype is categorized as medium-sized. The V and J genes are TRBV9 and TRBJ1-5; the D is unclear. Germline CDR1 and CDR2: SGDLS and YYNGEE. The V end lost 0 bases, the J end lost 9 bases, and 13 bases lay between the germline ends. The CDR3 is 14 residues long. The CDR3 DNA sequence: TGTGCCAGCAGCGTAGCAGAGGCCCCGGGGCCCCAGCATTTT. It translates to CASSVAEAPGPQHF.

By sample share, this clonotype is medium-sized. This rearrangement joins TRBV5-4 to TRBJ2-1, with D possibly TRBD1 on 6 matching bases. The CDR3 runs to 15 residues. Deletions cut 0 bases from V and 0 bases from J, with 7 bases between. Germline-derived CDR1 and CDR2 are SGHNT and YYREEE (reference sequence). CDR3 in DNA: TGTGCCAGCAGCTTGGAACAGGGCTCCTACAATGAGCAGTTCTTC. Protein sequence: CASSLEQGSYNEQFF.

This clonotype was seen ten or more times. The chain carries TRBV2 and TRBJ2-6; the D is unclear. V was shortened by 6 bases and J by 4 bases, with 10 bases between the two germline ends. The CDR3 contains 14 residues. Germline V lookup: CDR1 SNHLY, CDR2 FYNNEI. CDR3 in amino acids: CASRVWKGANVLTF. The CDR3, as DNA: TGTGCCAGCAGGGTTTGGAAAGGGGCCAACGTCCTGACTTTC.

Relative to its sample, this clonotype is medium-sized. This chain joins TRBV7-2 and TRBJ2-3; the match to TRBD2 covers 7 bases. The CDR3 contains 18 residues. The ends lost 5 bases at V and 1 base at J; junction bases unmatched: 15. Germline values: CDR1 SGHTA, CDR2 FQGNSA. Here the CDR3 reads CASSPQTAGVGRTDTQYF. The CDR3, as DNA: TGTGCCAGCAGCCCCCAAACGGCGGGAGTGGGTCGCACAGATACGCAGTATTTT.

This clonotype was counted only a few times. CDR3 amino acids: CAISELNPGQGAGGYTF. CDR3 sequence (DNA): TGTGCCATCAGTGAGTTGAACCCGGGACAGGGGGCCGGCGGCTACACCTTC. V gene TRBV10-3 combines with J gene TRBJ1-2; 12 nucleotides line up with TRBD1. From germline, CDR1 is ENHRY and CDR2 SYGVKD. Trimming at V came to 1 base and at J to 8 bases, leaving 11 bases not matched to a gene. The CDR3 covers 17 residues.

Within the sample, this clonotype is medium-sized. The CDR3 DNA reads as TGTGCCAGCCTGAACAGGGCGAACACCGGGGAGCTGTTTTTT. Amino acids: CASLNRANTGELFF. V and J are TRBV3-1 and TRBJ2-2; possibly TRBD1 for D (6 bases). V gave up 8 bases and J gave up 0 bases, with 10 bases separating them. The CDR3 spans 14 residues. Germline values: CDR1 LGHDT, CDR2 YNNKEL (reference sequence).

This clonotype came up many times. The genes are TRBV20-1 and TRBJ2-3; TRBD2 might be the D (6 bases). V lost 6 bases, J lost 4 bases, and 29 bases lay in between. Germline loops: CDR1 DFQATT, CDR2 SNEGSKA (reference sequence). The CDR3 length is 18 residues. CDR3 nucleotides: TGCAGTGCCGGGGGTTTAACTATAGTAGGATATAAGGCAGATACGCAGTATTTT. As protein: CSAGGLTIVGYKADTQYF.

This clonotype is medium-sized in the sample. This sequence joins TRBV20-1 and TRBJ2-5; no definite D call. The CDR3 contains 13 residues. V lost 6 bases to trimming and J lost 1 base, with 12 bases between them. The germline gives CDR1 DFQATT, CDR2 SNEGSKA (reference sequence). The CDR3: CSAVDTRQETQYF. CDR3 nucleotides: TGCAGTGCCGTAGACACTCGCCAAGAGACCCAGTACTTC.

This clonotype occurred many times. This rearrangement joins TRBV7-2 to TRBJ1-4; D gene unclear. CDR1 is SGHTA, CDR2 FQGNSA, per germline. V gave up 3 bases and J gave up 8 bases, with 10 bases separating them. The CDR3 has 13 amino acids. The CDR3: CASSFVFGEKLFF. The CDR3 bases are TGTGCCAGCAGCTTCGTTTTCGGGGAAAAACTGTTTTTT. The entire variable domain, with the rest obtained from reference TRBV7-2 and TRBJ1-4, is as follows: GAGVSQSPSNKVTEKGKDVELRCDPISGHTALYWYRQSLGQGLEFLIYFQGNSAPDKSGLPSDRFSAERTGGSVSTLTIQRTQQEDSAVYLCASSFVFGEKLFFGSGTQLSVL.

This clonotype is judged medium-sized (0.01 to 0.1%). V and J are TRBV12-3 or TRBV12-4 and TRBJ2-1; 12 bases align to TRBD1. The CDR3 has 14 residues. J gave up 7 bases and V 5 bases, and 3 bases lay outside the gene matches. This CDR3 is CASSRDRGPNEQFF. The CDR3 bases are TGTGCCAGCAGTCGGGACAGGGGGCCAAATGAGCAGTTCTTC.

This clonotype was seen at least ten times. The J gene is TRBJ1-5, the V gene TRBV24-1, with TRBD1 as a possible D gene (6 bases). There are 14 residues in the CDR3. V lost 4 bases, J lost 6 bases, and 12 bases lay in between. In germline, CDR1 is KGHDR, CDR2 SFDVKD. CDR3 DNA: TGTGCCACCAGTGACCTGGACAGTCTTCAGCCCCAGCATTTT. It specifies CATSDLDSLQPQHF.

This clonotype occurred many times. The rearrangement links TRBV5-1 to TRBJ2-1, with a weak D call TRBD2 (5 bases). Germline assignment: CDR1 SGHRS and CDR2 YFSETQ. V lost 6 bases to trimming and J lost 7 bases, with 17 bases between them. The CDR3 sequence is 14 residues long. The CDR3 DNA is TGCGCCAGCACTCCTGGAGGCGGACCTAATGAGCAGTTCTTC. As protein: CASTPGGGPNEQFF. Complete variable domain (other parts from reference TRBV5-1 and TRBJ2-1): KAGVTQTPRYLIKTRGQQVTLSCSPISGHRSVSWYQQTPGQGLQFLFEYFSETQRNKGNFPGRFSGRQFSNSRSEMNVSTLELGDSALYLCASTPGGGPNEQFFGPGTRLTVL.

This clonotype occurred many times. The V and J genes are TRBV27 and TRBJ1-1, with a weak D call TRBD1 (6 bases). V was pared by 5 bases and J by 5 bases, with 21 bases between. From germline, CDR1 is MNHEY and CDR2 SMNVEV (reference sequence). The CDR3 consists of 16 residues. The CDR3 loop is CASSPDNRARRTEAFF. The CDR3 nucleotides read TGTGCCAGCAGTCCCGATAACAGGGCCAGGAGGACTGAAGCTTTCTTT.

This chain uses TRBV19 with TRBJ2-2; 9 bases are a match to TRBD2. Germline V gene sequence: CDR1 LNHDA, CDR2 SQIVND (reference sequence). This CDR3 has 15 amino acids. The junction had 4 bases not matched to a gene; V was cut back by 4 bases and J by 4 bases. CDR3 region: CASSKREAVTGELFF. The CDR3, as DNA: TGTGCCAGTAGTAAGCGGGAGGCGGTCACCGGGGAGCTGTTTTTT.

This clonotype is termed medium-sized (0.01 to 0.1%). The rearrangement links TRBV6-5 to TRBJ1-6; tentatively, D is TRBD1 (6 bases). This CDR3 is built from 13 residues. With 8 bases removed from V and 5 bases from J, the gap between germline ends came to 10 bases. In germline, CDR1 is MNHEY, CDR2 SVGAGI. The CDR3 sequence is CASGQQNNSPLHF. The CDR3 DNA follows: TGTGCCAGCGGACAGCAGAATAATTCACCCCTCCACTTT.

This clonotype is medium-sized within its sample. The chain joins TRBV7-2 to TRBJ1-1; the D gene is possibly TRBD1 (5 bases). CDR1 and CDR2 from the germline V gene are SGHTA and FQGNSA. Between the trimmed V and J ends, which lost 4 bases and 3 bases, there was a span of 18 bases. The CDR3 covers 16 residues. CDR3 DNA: TGTGCCAGCAGCTGGCTTCGAGGGGAGGGAGACACTGAAGCTTTCTTT. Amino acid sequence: CASSWLRGEGDTEAFF.

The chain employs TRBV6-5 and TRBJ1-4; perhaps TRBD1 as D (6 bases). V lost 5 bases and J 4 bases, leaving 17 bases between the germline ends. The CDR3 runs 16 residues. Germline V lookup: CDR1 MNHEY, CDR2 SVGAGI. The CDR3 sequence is CASSRLRGHGNEKLFF. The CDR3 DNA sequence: TGTGCCAGCAGTCGACTACGGGGGCACGGTAATGAAAAACTGTTTTTT.

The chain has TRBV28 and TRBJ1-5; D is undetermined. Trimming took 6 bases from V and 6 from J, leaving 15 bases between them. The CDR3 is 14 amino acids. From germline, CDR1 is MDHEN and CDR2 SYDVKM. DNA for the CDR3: TGTGCCAGCAGGTGGGCGGGCATAGGTCAGCCCCAGCATTTT. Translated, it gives CASRWAGIGQPQHF. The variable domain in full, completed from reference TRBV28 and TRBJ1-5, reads DVKVTQSSRYLVKRTGEKVFLECVQDMDHENMFWYRQDPGLGLRLIYFSYDVKMKEKGDIPEGYSVSREKKERFSLILESASTNQTSMYLCASRWAGIGQPQHFGDGTRLSIL.

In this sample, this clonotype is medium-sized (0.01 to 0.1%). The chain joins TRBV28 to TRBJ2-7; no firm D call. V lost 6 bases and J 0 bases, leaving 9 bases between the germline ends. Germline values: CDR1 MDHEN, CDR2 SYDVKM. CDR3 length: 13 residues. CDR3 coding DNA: TGTGCCAGCAGCCAGCCAGGCTCCTACGAGCAGTACTTC. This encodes CASSQPGSYEQYF. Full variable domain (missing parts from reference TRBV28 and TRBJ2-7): DVKVTQSSRYLVKRTGEKVFLECVQDMDHENMFWYRQDPGLGLRLIYFSYDVKMKEKGDIPEGYSVSREKKERFSLILESASTNQTSMYLCASSQPGSYEQYFGPGTRLTVT.

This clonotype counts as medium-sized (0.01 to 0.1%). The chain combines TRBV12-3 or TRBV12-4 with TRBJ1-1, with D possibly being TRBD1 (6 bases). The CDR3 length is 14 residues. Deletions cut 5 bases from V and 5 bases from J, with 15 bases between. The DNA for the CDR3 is TGTGCCAGCAGTAGAGGACAGTACCGTACTGAAGCTTTCTTT. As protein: CASSRGQYRTEAFF.

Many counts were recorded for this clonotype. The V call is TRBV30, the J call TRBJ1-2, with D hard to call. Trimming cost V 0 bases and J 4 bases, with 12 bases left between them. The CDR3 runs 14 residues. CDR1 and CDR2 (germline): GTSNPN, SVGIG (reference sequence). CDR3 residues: CAWSVVMDSYGYTF. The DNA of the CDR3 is TGTGCCTGGAGTGTAGTTATGGACTCCTATGGCTACACCTTC. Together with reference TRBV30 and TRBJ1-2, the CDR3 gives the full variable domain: SQTIHQWPATLVQPVGSPLSLECTVEGTSNPNLYWYRQAAGRGLQLLFYSVGIGQISSEVPQNLSASRPQDRQFILSSKKLLLSDSGFYLCAWSVVMDSYGYTFGSGTRLTVV.

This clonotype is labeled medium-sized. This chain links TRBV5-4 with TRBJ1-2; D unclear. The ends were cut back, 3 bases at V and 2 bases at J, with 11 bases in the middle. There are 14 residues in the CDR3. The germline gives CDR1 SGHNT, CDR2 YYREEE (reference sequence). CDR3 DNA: TGTGCCAGCAGCTCCTTTCAGCGAAACTATGGCTACACCTTC. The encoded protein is CASSSFQRNYGYTF.

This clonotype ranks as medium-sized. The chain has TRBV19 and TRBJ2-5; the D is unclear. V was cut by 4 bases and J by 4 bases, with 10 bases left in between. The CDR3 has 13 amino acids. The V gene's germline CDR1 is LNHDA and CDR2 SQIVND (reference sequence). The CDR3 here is CASSTNGGETQYF. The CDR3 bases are TGTGCCAGTAGTACGAATGGTGGAGAGACCCAGTACTTC.

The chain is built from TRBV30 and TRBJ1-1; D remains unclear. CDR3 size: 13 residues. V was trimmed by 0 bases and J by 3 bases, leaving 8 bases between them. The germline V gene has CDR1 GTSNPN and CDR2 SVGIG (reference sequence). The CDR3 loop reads CAWSVLSYTEAFF. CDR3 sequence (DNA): TGTGCCTGGAGTGTACTATCGTACACTGAAGCTTTCTTT.

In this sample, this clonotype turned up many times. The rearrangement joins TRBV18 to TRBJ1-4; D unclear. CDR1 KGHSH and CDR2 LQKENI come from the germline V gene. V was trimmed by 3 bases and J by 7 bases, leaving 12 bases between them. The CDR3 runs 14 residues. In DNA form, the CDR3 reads TGTGCCAGCTCACCTGGGCAACAAAGTGAAAAACTGTTTTTT. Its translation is CASSPGQQSEKLFF.

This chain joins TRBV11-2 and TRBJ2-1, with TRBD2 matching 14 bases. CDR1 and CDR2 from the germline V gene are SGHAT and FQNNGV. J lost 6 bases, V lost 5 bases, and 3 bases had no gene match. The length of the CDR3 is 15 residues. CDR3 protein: CASSLTSGGANEQFF. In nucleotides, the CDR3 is TGTGCCAGCAGCCTGACTAGCGGGGGGGCCAATGAGCAGTTCTTC. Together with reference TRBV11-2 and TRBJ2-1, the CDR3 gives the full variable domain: EAGVAQSPRYKIIEKRQSVAFWCNPISGHATLYWYQQILGQGPKLLIQFQNNGVVDDSQLPKDRFSAERLKGVDSTLKIQPAKLEDSAVYLCASSLTSGGANEQFFGPGTRLTVL.

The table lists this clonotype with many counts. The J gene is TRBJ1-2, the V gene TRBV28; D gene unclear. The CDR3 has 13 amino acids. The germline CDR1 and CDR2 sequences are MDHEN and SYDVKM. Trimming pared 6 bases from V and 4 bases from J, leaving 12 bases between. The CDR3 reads CASRTPPVYGYTF. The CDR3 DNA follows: TGTGCCAGCAGAACACCCCCGGTCTATGGCTACACCTTC.